Detailed here is one T cell receptor (beta chain). Trimming cost V 7 bases and J 3 bases, with 10 bases left between them. Germline values: CDR1 SGHNT, CDR2 YYREEE (reference sequence). The CDR3 extends over 12 amino acids. Authors' analysis steps: Amplifying reference gene primers gave estimates of nucleated cell counts. Only in-frame clones appear in the TCRdb table, and some are missing; sequencing was by immunoSEQ multiplex PCR. V, J and clone size reflect that table, while D and trimming were determined from the DNA. The table lists about 190,000 clones, more than 75% of them singletons. The sample is drawn from a study of blood T cell repertoires in COVID-19. Study at large: In each case, the material was cDNA or gDNA derived from T cells, B-cell-depleted T cells, or PBMCs.

The clonotype comes from a woman aged 45-65 years with acute COVID-19. The sequencing input was PBMCs or T cells enriched from blood (not recorded which). The chain carries TRBV5-4 and TRBJ1-1; a weak D match, TRBD1 (5 bases). The CDR3 loop is CASRGGDTEAFF. In nucleotides, the CDR3 is TGTGCCAGCCGGGGGGGGGACACTGAAGCTTTCTTT.